This TCR beta chain comes out of a study of cytomegalovirus exposure and HLA in healthy donors. The overall study: The 100 to 150 validation repertoires matched the 500 to 750 first-cohort repertoires in platform, a later analysis reported.

CDR1 is ENHRY and CDR2 is SYGVKD in the germline V gene. The CDR3 spans 15 residues. Trimming took 10 bases from V and 7 from J; bases not matched to a gene: 13. Clones were read by immunoSEQ multiplex PCR, and TCRdb kept only the in-frame ones, dropping some. The top ten hold 3% to 4% of the sample, which has about 98,000 clones, around 90% seen once. Study-wide points: In vitro assays verified that a few CMV-associated chains recognized CMV antigens specifically. Whilst most TCR sequences proved rare, a subset of public TCRs occurred across many donors. According to a subsequent analysis, TCR clusters from the first cohort were inclined to appear together in the 120 validation repertoires.

With respect to this clone: The target antigen is unknown.

Material: PBMCs. The chain employs TRBV10-3 and TRBJ2-3; 11 positions match TRBD1. The TCR originated in a woman in her 30s in good health and CMV-seronegative. CDR3 nucleotides: TGTGCCACCAACCATGGGACAGGGGGTCAAAATACGCAGTATTTT. Amino acids: CATNHGTGGQNTQYF.